The T cell receptor beta chain described here comes from a study of blood T cell repertoires in COVID-19. About the study: From the United States, Italy and Spain came samples of acute and convalescent COVID-19. PBMCs, B-cell-depleted T cells, or T cells were the source of the cDNA or gDNA that made up the material.

In the original processing: Amplified reference gene primers provided the basis for estimating nucleated cell counts. Assay used: immunoSEQ multiplex PCR; TCRdb lists only in-frame clones, some missing. V and J calls and clone size come straight from that table; D and trimming were deduced from the DNA. The sample has roughly 100,000 clones; roughly 76% are singletons. The Seattle patients joined while their infection was active and were tracked longitudinally afterward. Germline V CDR1 and CDR2: SGHDN, FVKESK. The V and J ends lost 0 bases and 4 bases respectively, with 10 bases between them. The length of the CDR3 is 15 residues.

The sequencing input was peripheral blood. This sequence originates from a man aged 80 or over with COVID-19, enrolled during active disease. This chain connects TRBV14 to TRBJ2-1, with D possibly TRBD1 on 5 matching bases. CDR3 residues: CASSQDGAGYNEQFF. The CDR3 bases are TGTGCCAGCAGCCAAGATGGGGCAGGGTACAATGAGCAGTTCTTC.